Here is one T cell receptor beta chain with its context. This record belongs to a study of blood T cell repertoires in COVID-19. Original analysis: Amplifying reference gene primers gave estimates of nucleated cell counts. Only in-frame clones appear in the TCRdb table, and some are missing; sequencing was by immunoSEQ multiplex PCR. The DNA gave D and trimming, while V, J and clone size come from that table. This table holds approximately 82,000 clones, over 75% found once. Trimming removed 4 bases from V and 8 bases from J; junction bases left unmatched: 18. Germline assignment: CDR1 MNHEY and CDR2 SMNVEV (reference sequence). The CDR3 runs 17 residues.

The genes are TRBV27 and TRBJ2-5; 8 positions agree with TRBD2. The receptor was derived from a human donor in a cohort sampled during active COVID-19. The sequenced material came from peripheral blood. The CDR3 spells CASSSVGIAGTVFTQYF. CDR3 nucleotides: TGTGCCAGCAGTTCCGTGGGTATAGCGGGGACCGTCTTTACCCAGTACTTC.